This T cell receptor beta chain came from a study of blood T cell repertoires in COVID-19. Study background: Samples taken during acute and convalescent COVID-19 were collected in the United States, Italy and Spain. Sources were T cells, B-cell-depleted T cells, or PBMCs; the material itself was cDNA or gDNA.

The CDR3 length is 19 residues. V was pared by 2 bases and J by 3 bases, with 23 bases between. Germline V lookup: CDR1 LNHDA, CDR2 SQIVND (reference sequence). Under the authors' procedure: Amplifying reference gene primers gave estimates of nucleated cell counts. TCRdb keeps only in-frame clones here, not all; method: immunoSEQ multiplex PCR. For V, J and clone size, that table is used; D and trimming come from the DNA. This sample yields roughly 100,000 clones, of which roughly 80% are seen a single time; around 9.8% belongs to the top ten. This sequence joins TRBV19 and TRBJ1-3; TRBD1 might be the D (6 bases). Specimen: peripheral blood. This receptor was identified in a man in his fifties or sixties with active or convalescent COVID-19. CDR3: CASSIPSGGSLVGGNTIYF. The CDR3 region has the DNA TGTGCCAGTAGTATACCCTCGGGGGGCTCTCTCGTCGGTGGAAACACCATATATTTT. The full variable domain, its missing parts supplied by reference TRBV19 and TRBJ1-3, is DGGITQSPKYLFRKEGQNVTLSCEQNLNHDAMYWYRQDPGQGLRLIYYSQIVNDFQKGDIAEGYSVSREKKESFPLTVTSAQKNPTAFYLCASSIPSGGSLVGGNTIYFGEGSWLTVV.